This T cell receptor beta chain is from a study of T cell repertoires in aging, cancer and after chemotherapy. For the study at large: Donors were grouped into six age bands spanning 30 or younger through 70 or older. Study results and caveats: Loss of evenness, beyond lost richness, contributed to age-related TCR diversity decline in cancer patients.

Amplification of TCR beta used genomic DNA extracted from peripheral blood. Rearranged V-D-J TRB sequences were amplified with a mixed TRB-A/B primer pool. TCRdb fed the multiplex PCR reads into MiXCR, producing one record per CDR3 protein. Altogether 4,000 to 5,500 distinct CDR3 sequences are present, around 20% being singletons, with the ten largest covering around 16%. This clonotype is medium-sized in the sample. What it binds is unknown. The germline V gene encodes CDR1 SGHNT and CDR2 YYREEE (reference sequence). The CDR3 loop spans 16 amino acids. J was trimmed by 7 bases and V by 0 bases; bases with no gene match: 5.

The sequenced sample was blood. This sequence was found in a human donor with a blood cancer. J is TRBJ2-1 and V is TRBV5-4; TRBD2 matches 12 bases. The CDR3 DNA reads TGTGCCAGCAGCTTGGGGGCTAGCGGGGGGGCGAATGAGCAGTTCTTC. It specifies CASSLGASGGANEQFF. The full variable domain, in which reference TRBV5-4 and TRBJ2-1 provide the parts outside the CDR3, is ETGVTQSPTHLIKTRGQQVTLRCSSQSGHNTVSWYQQALGQGPQFIFQYYREEENGRGNFPPRFSGLQFPNYSSELNVNALELDDSALYLCASSLGASGGANEQFFGPGTRLTVL.